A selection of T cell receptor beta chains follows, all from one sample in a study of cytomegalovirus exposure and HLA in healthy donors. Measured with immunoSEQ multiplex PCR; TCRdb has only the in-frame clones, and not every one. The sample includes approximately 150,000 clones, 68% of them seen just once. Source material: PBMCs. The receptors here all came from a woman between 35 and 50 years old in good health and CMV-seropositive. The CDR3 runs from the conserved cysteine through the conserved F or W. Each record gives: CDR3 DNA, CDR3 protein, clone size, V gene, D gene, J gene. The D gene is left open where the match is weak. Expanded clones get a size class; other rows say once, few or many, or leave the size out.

CDR3 DNA: TGTGCCAGCAGCCAGGCAAGGTTACAGACCTACGAGCAGTACTTC; CDR3 protein: CASSQARLQTYEQYF; clone size: -; V gene: TRBV7-2; D gene: -; J gene: TRBJ2-7
CDR3 DNA: TGTGCCAGTAGTATAAAGGCGGCGCCAATACGGTCCTACGAGCAGTACTTC; CDR3 protein: CASSIKAAPIRSYEQYF; clone size: few; V gene: TRBV19; D gene: -; J gene: TRBJ2-7
CDR3 DNA: TGTTCCAGCGGCGGGCTCTACAATGAGCAGTTCTTC; CDR3 protein: CSSGGLYNEQFF; clone size: -; V gene: TRBV7-9; D gene: -; J gene: TRBJ2-1
CDR3 DNA: TGTGCCAGCACTTATGAGGGAGCGGGGAACACCGGGGAGCTGTTTTTT; CDR3 protein: CASTYEGAGNTGELFF; clone size: -; V gene: TRBV28; D gene: -; J gene: TRBJ2-2
CDR3 DNA: TGTGCCAGCAGCTTCACAAGCGGAGATTCTCAAGAGACCCAGTACTTC; CDR3 protein: CASSFTSGDSQETQYF; clone size: -; V gene: TRBV7-6; D gene: -; J gene: TRBJ2-5
CDR3 DNA: TGTGCCAGCAGTCCCTCGGGGACAGGGGGCTGGAGCGAGCAGTACTTC; CDR3 protein: CASSPSGTGGWSEQYF; clone size: few; V gene: TRBV5-5; D gene: TRBD1; J gene: TRBJ2-7
CDR3 DNA: TGTGCCAGCAGTTACGGTATCGGTGGGCGTCAGCCCCAGAATTTT; CDR3 protein: CASSYGIGGRQPQNF; clone size: -; V gene: TRBV6-6; D gene: -; J gene: TRBJ1-5
CDR3 DNA: TGTGCTAGCAGCCCTTCGGGGAGCTGGAATGAGCAGTTCTTC; CDR3 protein: CASSPSGSWNEQFF; clone size: -; V gene: TRBV7-7; D gene: -; J gene: TRBJ2-1
CDR3 DNA: TGTGCCAGCAGTGAAGCCATCGGGGCGGGATATGGCTACACCTTC; CDR3 protein: CASSEAIGAGYGYTF; clone size: few; V gene: TRBV2; D gene: -; J gene: TRBJ1-2
CDR3 DNA: TGTGCCAGCAGCTGGACTAGCGGGGGGGCCAGAACCGGGGAGCTGTTTTTT; CDR3 protein: CASSWTSGGARTGELFF; clone size: -; V gene: TRBV7-2; D gene: TRBD2; J gene: TRBJ2-2
CDR3 DNA: TGTGCCAGCAGGGCCCCACCGGGCGAGCAGTACTTC; CDR3 protein: CASRAPPGEQYF; clone size: few; V gene: TRBV6-5; D gene: -; J gene: TRBJ2-7
CDR3 DNA: TGTGCCAGCTCACCAACGAGGACAGGGTTCATCAATGAGCAGTTCTTC; CDR3 protein: CASSPTRTGFINEQFF; clone size: -; V gene: TRBV18; D gene: TRBD1; J gene: TRBJ2-1
CDR3 DNA: TGTGCCAGTAGCCCTAGCGGAGCAAGAGATACGCAGTATTTT; CDR3 protein: CASSPSGARDTQYF; clone size: -; V gene: TRBV19; D gene: TRBD2; J gene: TRBJ2-3
CDR3 DNA: TGTGCCAGCAGCTCCCGGACTAGCGGGGGGGCCGGGGAGCTGTTTTTT; CDR3 protein: CASSSRTSGGAGELFF; clone size: -; V gene: TRBV5-4; D gene: TRBD2; J gene: TRBJ2-2
CDR3 DNA: TGCGCCAGCAGCCAACGGACAGGGAAAGGTACTGGGGCCAACGTCCTGACTTTC; CDR3 protein: CASSQRTGKGTGANVLTF; clone size: few; V gene: TRBV4-1; D gene: TRBD1; J gene: TRBJ2-6
CDR3 DNA: TGTGCCAGCAGCTTGGTGGGGGGTCCCACCGGGGAGCTGTTTTTT; CDR3 protein: CASSLVGGPTGELFF; clone size: few; V gene: TRBV7-2; D gene: -; J gene: TRBJ2-2
CDR3 DNA: TGTGCCAGCAGGCCTGAGGGACAGGGGACGGATGGCTACACCTTC; CDR3 protein: CASRPEGQGTDGYTF; clone size: few; V gene: TRBV28; D gene: TRBD1; J gene: TRBJ1-2
CDR3 DNA: TGTGCCAGCTCCTCCGGTCGTAGCAATCAGCCCCAGCATTTT; CDR3 protein: CASSSGRSNQPQHF; clone size: -; V gene: TRBV18; D gene: -; J gene: TRBJ1-5
CDR3 DNA: TGTGCCAGCAGTCCCATGCCGACTAGCGGGAGAGCAGATACGCAGTATTTT; CDR3 protein: CASSPMPTSGRADTQYF; clone size: -; V gene: TRBV28; D gene: TRBD2; J gene: TRBJ2-3
CDR3 DNA: TGTGCCAGCAGGTTCACAGGGGAGTCTGGAAACACCATATATTTT; CDR3 protein: CASRFTGESGNTIYF; clone size: -; V gene: TRBV6-5; D gene: TRBD1; J gene: TRBJ1-3
CDR3 DNA: TGTGCCAGCAGCTTAGACGATGATAGCGGGAGAGTAAGGTTCTTC; CDR3 protein: CASSLDDDSGRVRFF; clone size: -; V gene: TRBV7-8; D gene: TRBD2; J gene: TRBJ2-1
CDR3 DNA: TGCGCCAGCAGCCCTTGGACTAGCGCCTCCATCGAGCAGTACTTC; CDR3 protein: CASSPWTSASIEQYF; clone size: -; V gene: TRBV4-3; D gene: TRBD2; J gene: TRBJ2-7
CDR3 DNA: TGTGCCAGCAGTCTACAGGGGAAGAACACTGAAGCTTTCTTT; CDR3 protein: CASSLQGKNTEAFF; clone size: -; V gene: TRBV2; D gene: TRBD1; J gene: TRBJ1-1
CDR3 DNA: TGTGCCAGCAGCCCGGGGGGTCCCTACGAGCAGTACTTC; CDR3 protein: CASSPGGPYEQYF; clone size: -; V gene: TRBV7-3; D gene: TRBD2; J gene: TRBJ2-7
CDR3 DNA: TGTGCCAGCAGCTTGGCTAGTACTGAAGCTTTCTTT; CDR3 protein: CASSLASTEAFF; clone size: -; V gene: TRBV5-5; D gene: -; J gene: TRBJ1-1
CDR3 DNA: TGTGCCAGCAGCCCTAGGCTTGGACAGGGAAGGAGTGAGCAGTTCTTC; CDR3 protein: CASSPRLGQGRSEQFF; clone size: -; V gene: TRBV11-3; D gene: TRBD1; J gene: TRBJ2-1
CDR3 DNA: TGCGCCAGCTCCATCGGAAGGGGGCTACAAGAGACCCAGTACTTC; CDR3 protein: CASSIGRGLQETQYF; clone size: -; V gene: TRBV5-1; D gene: TRBD1; J gene: TRBJ2-5
CDR3 DNA: TGCGCCAGCAGCCTCACTAGCGGGGGCACAGATACGCAGTATTTT; CDR3 protein: CASSLTSGGTDTQYF; clone size: -; V gene: TRBV5-1; D gene: TRBD2; J gene: TRBJ2-3
CDR3 DNA: TGTGCCAGCAGCGTAGTATCCCCCGGGACTGAAGCTTTCTTT; CDR3 protein: CASSVVSPGTEAFF; clone size: -; V gene: TRBV9; D gene: -; J gene: TRBJ1-1
CDR3 DNA: TGTGCCAGTAGTGGCAGCGACAGGGGATCCTACAATGAGCAGTTCTTC; CDR3 protein: CASSGSDRGSYNEQFF; clone size: -; V gene: TRBV19; D gene: TRBD1; J gene: TRBJ2-1
CDR3 DNA: TGTGCTAGTGGTTCCCTACGGGATGAGCAGTTCTTC; CDR3 protein: CASGSLRDEQFF; clone size: -; V gene: TRBV12-5; D gene: -; J gene: TRBJ2-1
CDR3 DNA: TGCGCCAGCAGTTGGACAGGGTGGAGTGGCTACACCTTC; CDR3 protein: CASSWTGWSGYTF; clone size: -; V gene: TRBV10-1; D gene: TRBD1; J gene: TRBJ1-2
CDR3 DNA: TGTGCCAGCAGCGTAGCACAGACGAGCTCCTATAATTCACCCCTCCACTTT; CDR3 protein: CASSVAQTSSYNSPLHF; clone size: -; V gene: TRBV9; D gene: -; J gene: TRBJ1-6
CDR3 DNA: TGTGCCAGTACCATCCGGGGAAATAACTATGGCTACACCTTC; CDR3 protein: CASTIRGNNYGYTF; clone size: few; V gene: TRBV19; D gene: -; J gene: TRBJ1-2
CDR3 DNA: TGCGCCAGCAGCCAAGATGTTACGGGGATCATCTACGAGCAGTACTTC; CDR3 protein: CASSQDVTGIIYEQYF; clone size: once; V gene: TRBV4-1; D gene: -; J gene: TRBJ2-7
CDR3 DNA: TGTGCCAGCAGCTGGCGTGGGCCTTCGAACACTGAAGCTTTCTTT; CDR3 protein: CASSWRGPSNTEAFF; clone size: -; V gene: TRBV7-2; D gene: -; J gene: TRBJ1-1
CDR3 DNA: TGTGCCACCCCGAAGGTCGACAGCAGCTCCTACGAGCAGTACTTC; CDR3 protein: CATPKVDSSSYEQYF; clone size: once; V gene: TRBV6-1; D gene: -; J gene: TRBJ2-7
CDR3 DNA: TGCAGTGCTGGGAGGACCGAAGCTTTCTTT; CDR3 protein: CSAGRTEAFF; clone size: once; V gene: TRBV20-1; D gene: -; J gene: TRBJ1-1
CDR3 DNA: TGCGCCAACAGCTTGAAGAGGGACAGGGGCCCCTACGAGCAGTACTTC; CDR3 protein: CANSLKRDRGPYEQYF; clone size: -; V gene: TRBV5-1; D gene: TRBD1; J gene: TRBJ2-7
CDR3 DNA: TGTGCCAGCAGCTTACAGGCGTCCTATGGCTACACCTTC; CDR3 protein: CASSLQASYGYTF; clone size: -; V gene: TRBV7-2; D gene: -; J gene: TRBJ1-2
CDR3 DNA: TGTGCCAGCAGCTTATCAGGAGAGACCCAGTACTTC; CDR3 protein: CASSLSGETQYF; clone size: few; V gene: TRBV7-2; D gene: -; J gene: TRBJ2-5
CDR3 DNA: TGTGCCCAGAAGCGGGAGCAAGACGAGCAGTTCTTC; CDR3 protein: CAQKREQDEQFF; clone size: -; V gene: TRBV2; D gene: TRBD2; J gene: TRBJ2-1
CDR3 DNA: TGTGCCAGTAGTTTGACAGGGCGGCAGCCCCAGCATTTT; CDR3 protein: CASSLTGRQPQHF; clone size: -; V gene: TRBV19; D gene: TRBD1; J gene: TRBJ1-5